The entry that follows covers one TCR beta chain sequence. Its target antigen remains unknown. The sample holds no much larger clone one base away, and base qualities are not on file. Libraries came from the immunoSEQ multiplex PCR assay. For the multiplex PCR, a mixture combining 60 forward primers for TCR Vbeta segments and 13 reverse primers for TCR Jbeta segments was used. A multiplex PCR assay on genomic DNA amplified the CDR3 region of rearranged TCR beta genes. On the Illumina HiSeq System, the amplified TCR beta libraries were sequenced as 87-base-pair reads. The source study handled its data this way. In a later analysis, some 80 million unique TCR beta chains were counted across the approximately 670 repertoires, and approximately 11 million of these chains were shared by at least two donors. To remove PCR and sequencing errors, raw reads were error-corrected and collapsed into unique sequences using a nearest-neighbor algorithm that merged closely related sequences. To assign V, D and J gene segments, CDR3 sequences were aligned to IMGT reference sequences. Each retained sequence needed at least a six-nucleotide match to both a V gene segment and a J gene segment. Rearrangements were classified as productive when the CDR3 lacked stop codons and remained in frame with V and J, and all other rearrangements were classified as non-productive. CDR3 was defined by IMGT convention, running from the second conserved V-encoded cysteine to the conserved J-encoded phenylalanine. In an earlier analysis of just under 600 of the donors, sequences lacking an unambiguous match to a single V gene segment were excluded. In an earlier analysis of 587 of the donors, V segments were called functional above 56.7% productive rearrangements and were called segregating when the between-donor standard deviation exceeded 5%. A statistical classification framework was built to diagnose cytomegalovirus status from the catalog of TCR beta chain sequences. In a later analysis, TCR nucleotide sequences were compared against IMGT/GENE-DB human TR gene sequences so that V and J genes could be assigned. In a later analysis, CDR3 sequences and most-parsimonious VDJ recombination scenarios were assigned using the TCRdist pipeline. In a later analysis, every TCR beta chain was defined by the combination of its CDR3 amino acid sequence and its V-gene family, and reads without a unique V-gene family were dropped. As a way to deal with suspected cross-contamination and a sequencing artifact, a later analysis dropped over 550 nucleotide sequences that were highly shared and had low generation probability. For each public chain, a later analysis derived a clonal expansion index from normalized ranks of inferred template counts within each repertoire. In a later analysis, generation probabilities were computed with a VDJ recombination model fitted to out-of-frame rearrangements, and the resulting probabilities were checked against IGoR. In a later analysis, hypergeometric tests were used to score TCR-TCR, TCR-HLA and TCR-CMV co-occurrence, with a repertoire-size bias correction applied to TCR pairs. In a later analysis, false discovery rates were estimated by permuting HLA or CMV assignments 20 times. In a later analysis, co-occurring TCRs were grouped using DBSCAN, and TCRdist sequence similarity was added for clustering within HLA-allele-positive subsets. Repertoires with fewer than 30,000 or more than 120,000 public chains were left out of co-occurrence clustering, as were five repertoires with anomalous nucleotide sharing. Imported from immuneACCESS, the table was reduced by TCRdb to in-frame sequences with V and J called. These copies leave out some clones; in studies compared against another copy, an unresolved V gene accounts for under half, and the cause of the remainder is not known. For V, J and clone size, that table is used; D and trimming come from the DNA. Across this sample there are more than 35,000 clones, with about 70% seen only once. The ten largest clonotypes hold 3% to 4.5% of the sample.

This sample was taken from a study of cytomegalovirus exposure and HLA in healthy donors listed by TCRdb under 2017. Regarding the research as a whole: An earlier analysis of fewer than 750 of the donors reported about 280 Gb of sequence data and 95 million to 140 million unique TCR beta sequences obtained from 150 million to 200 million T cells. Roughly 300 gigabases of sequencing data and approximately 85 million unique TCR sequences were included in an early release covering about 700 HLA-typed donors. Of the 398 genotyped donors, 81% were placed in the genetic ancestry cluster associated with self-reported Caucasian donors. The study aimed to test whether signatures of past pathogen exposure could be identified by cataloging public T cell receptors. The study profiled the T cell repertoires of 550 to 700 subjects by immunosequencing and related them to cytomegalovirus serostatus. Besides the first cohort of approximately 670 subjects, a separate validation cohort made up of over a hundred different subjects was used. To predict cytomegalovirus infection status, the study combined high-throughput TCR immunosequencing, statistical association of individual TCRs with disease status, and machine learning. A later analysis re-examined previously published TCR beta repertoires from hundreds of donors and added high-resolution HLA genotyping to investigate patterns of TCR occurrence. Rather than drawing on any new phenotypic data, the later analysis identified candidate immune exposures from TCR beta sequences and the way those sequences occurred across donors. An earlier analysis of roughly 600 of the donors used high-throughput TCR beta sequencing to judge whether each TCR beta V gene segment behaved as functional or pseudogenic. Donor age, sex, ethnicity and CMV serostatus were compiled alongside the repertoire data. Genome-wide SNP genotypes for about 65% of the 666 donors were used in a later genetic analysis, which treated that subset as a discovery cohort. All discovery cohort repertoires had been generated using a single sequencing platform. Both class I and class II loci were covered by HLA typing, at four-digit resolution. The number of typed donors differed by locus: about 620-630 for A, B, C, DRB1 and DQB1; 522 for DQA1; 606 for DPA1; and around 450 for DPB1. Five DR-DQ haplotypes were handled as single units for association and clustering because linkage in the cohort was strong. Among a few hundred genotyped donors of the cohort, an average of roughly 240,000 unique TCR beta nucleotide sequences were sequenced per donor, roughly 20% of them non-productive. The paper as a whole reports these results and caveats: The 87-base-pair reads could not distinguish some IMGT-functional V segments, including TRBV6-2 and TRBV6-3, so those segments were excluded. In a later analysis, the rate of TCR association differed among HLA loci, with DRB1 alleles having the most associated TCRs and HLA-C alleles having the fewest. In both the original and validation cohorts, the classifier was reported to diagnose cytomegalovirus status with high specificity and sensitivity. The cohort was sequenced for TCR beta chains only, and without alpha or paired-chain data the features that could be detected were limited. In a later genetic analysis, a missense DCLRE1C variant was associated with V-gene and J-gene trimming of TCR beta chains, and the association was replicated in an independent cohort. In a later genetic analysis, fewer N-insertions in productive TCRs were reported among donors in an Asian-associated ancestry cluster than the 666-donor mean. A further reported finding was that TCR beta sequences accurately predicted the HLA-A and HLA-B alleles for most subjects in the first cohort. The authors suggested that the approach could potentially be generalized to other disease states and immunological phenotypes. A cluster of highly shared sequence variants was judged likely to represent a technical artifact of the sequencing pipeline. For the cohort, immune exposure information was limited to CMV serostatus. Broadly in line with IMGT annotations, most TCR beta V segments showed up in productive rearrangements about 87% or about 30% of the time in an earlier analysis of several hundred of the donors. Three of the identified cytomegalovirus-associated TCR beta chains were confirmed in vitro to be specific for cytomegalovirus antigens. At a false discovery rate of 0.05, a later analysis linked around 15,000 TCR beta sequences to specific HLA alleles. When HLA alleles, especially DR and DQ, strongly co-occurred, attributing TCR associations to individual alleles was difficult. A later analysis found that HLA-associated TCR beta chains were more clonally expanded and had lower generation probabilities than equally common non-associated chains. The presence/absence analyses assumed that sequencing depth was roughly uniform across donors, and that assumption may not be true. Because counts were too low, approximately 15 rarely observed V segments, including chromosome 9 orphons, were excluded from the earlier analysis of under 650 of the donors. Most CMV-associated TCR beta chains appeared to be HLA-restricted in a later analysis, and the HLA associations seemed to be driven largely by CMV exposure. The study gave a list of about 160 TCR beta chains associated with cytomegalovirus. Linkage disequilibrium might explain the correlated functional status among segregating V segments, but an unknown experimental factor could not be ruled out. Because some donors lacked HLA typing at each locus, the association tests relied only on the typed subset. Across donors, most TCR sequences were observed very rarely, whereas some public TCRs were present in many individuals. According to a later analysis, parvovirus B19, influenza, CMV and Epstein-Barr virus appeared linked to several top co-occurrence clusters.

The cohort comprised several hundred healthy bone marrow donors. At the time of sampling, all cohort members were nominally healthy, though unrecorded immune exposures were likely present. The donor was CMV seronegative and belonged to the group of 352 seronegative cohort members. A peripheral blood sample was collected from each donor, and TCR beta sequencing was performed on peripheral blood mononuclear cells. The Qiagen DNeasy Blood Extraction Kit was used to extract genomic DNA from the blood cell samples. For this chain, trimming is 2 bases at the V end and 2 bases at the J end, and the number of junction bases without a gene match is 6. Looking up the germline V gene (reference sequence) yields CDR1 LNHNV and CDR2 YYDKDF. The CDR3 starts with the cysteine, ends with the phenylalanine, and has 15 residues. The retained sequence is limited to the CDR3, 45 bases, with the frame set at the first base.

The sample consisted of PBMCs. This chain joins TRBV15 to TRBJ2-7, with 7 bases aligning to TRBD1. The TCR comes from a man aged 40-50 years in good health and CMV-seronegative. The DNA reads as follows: TGTGCCACCAGCAGACATAGGGACAGCCCCTACGAGCAGTACTTC. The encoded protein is CATSRHRDSPYEQYF.